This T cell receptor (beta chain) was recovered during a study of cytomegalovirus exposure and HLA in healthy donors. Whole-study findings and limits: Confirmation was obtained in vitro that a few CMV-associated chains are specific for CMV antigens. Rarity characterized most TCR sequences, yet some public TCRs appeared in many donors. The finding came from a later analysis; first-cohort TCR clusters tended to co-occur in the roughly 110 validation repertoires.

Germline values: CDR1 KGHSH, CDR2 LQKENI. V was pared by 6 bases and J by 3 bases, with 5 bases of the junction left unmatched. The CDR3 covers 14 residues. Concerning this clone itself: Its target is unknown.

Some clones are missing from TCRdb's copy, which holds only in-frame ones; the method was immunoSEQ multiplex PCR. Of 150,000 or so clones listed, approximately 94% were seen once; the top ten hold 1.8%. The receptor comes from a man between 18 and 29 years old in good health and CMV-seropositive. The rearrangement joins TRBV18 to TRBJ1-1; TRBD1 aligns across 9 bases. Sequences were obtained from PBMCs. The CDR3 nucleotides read TGTGCCAGCTCGCTTGACAGGGGGGACACTGAAGCTTTCTTT. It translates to CASSLDRGDTEAFF.